This T cell receptor beta chain was captured by sequencing in a study of shared clonotypes between healthy human individuals. Study overall: For every donor, three CD4 naive, three CD4 memory, two CD8 naive and one CD8 memory plates were used. Whole-study findings and limits: Despite large depth, sorted-subset datasets appeared incompletely sequenced. Estimated richness values were generally larger in naive subsets than in memory subsets.

In the source study's methods: Filtering differed, since immunoSEQ gave only junction sequences and no quality scores. This table comes from immunoSEQ multiplex PCR, and its TCRdb copy is limited to in-frame clones, with some not included. V and J calls and clone size are copied from that table; D and trimming were computed from the DNA. The table includes about 2.1 million clones, over 85% detected once. The V gene end was trimmed by 5 bases and the J gene end by 0 bases; junction bases not matched to a gene: 7. The germline gives CDR1 GTSNPN, CDR2 SVGIG (reference sequence). This CDR3 is 14 amino acids long. As concerns this clone: The antigen is unknown.

It was CD45RO-negative cells, positively selected for CCR7, that made up naive CD8 cells, with terminally differentiated effector memory CD45RA+ cells excluded. The source material was naive CD8+ T cells from PBMCs. The chain links TRBV30 to TRBJ2-7; 7 bases match TRBD1. This TCR was recovered from a man aged 18 to 29 in good health. Some clones in this sample may be carry-over from other donors' samples. The CDR3 here is CAWGLGDSSYEQYF. The CDR3 DNA is TGTGCCTGGGGTCTAGGGGACAGCTCCTACGAGCAGTACTTC. The full variable domain, with the rest looked up from reference TRBV30 and TRBJ2-7, is SQTIHQWPATLVQPVGSPLSLECTVEGTSNPNLYWYRQAAGRGLQLLFYSVGIGQISSEVPQNLSASRPQDRQFILSSKKLLLSDSGFYLCAWGLGDSSYEQYFGPGTRLTVT.